The TCR beta chain described here comes from a study of neurological immune-mediated disorders. Each sequencing run yielded over 160 million TCR-beta sequences from 15-18 subjects. TCRdb ran MiXCR on the 5' RACE reads and lists one entry per CDR3 protein. The sample shows roughly 30,000 distinct CDR3 sequences, 13% of them seen only once. The sample holds many counts of this clonotype. Time point here: technical triplicate 2. CDR1 DFQATT and CDR2 SNEGSKA come from the germline V gene (reference sequence). The CDR3 contains 14 residues. After removal of 3 bases from V and 3 bases from J, the junction contained 3 bases not matched to a gene.

The sequence derives from a female donor with HTLV-1-associated myelopathy (HAM/TSP). The sequenced sample consisted of CD4+ T cells from blood. V is TRBV20-1 and J is TRBJ2-1; 9 nucleotides align to TRBD2. The CDR3 DNA is TGCAGTGCTAGTAGCGGGAGCCACTACAATGAGCAGTTCTTC. Amino acid sequence: CSASSGSHYNEQFF.